These 10 T cell receptor beta chains share one sample of origin, sequenced in a study of T cells in Graves' hyperthyroidism and ophthalmopathy. Amplification of TCR beta CDR3 regions was performed using RNA transcripts as template. HTBI primers were the set used in a first-round RT-PCR of the TCR CDR3. TCRdb used MiXCR to reprocess the multiplex PCR reads, holding one entry per CDR3 protein. The sample carries about 300,000 distinct CDR3 sequences, approximately 18% recorded once. The sample consisted of blood. These receptors all stem from a man aged 45 to 65 with Graves' ophthalmopathy.

This clonotype was picked up many times. V and J are TRBV20-1 and TRBJ1-1, with D perhaps matching TRBD1 (5 bases). The CDR3 sequence is 16 residues long. Germline CDR1 reads DFQATT; CDR2 reads SNEGSKA (reference sequence). The germline V and J ends were trimmed by 0 bases and 3 bases, with 17 bases remaining between them. The CDR3 DNA follows: TGCAGTGCTAGAGAAATACTCCGGGGGTTGGACACTGAAGCTTTCTTT. It encodes CSAREILRGLDTEAFF.

The chain is built from TRBV19 and TRBJ2-3; no clear D gene. The V gene's germline CDR1 is LNHDA and CDR2 SQIVND (reference sequence). Trimming left V 3 bases short and J 0 bases short, with 13 bases between. This CDR3 spans 16 amino acids. The CDR3 nucleotides read TGTGCCAGTAGTATTGAAGCCACTACTAGCACAGATACGCAGTATTTT. This codes for CASSIEATTSTDTQYF.

The genes are TRBV24-1 and TRBJ2-1; 13 bases line up with TRBD2. The trim removed 4 bases at V and 1 base at J, leaving 15 bases unmatched. The CDR3 runs to 21 residues. The V gene's germline CDR1 is KGHDR and CDR2 SFDVKD. DNA for the CDR3: TGTGCCACCAGTGACATCCCCCGTGGGACTAGCGGGACCATTTCCTACAATGAGCAGTTCTTC. This sequence encodes CATSDIPRGTSGTISYNEQFF.

The V call is TRBV28, the J call TRBJ2-5; 11 bases are shared with TRBD2. The CDR3 is 18 residues long. The V and J ends lost 2 bases and 1 base, in that order; junction bases with no gene match: 9. Germline V gene sequence: CDR1 MDHEN, CDR2 SYDVKM. For the CDR3, the DNA is TGTGCCAGCAGTTTACTAGCGGGAGGAGGGATGGGCCAAGAGACCCAGTACTTC. Protein product: CASSLLAGGGMGQETQYF.

This clonotype came up a few times. V and J are TRBV2 and TRBJ2-1, with 9 bases aligning to TRBD2. CDR1 is SNHLY, CDR2 FYNNEI, per germline. V dropped 2 bases and J dropped 5; count of bases not matched to a gene: 10. CDR3 length: 17 amino acids. This CDR3 reads CASSELAGWRVHNEQFF. As DNA, the CDR3 is TGTGCCAGCAGTGAACTAGCGGGATGGCGGGTCCACAATGAGCAGTTCTTC.

This clonotype was detected many times. This sequence joins TRBV18 and TRBJ1-5; D is undetermined. Trimming took off 4 bases at V and 6 bases at J, with 10 bases between the two ends. The length of the CDR3 is 13 residues. The germline V gene has CDR1 KGHSH and CDR2 LQKENI. The CDR3 region is CASSRTVGQPQHF. CDR3 coding DNA: TGTGCCAGCTCACGTACTGTCGGTCAGCCCCAGCATTTT.

This clonotype has a handful of counts. The chain has TRBV6-5 and TRBJ2-3, with TRBD2 identical over 8 bases. Germline V lookup: CDR1 MNHEY, CDR2 SVGAGI. The CDR3 extends over 15 amino acids. Unmatched junction bases numbered 5, after V lost 0 bases and J lost 6 bases. The chain's CDR3 is CASSYSRTSSDTQYF. The CDR3 DNA reads TGTGCCAGCAGTTACTCACGGACTAGCTCGGATACGCAGTATTTT.

This clonotype was picked up a small number of times. The chain is built from TRBV18 and TRBJ2-1; 10 bases fit TRBD1. This CDR3 has 16 residues. Germline V lookup: CDR1 KGHSH, CDR2 LQKENI. Trimming took 4 bases from V and 3 from J; bases not matched to a gene: 6. The CDR3 nucleotides are TGTGCCAGCTCACTCGAAAGGACAGGGGGCTACAATGAGCAGTTCTTC. Translating it yields CASSLERTGGYNEQFF. Using reference TRBV18 and TRBJ2-1 for the parts outside the CDR3, the full variable domain is NAGVMQNPRHLVRRRGQEARLRCSPMKGHSHVYWYRQLPEEGLKFMVYLQKENIIDESGMPKERFSAEFPKEGPSILRIQQVVRGDSAAYFCASSLERTGGYNEQFFGPGTRLTVL.

This clonotype was observed at least ten times. The rearrangement links TRBV20-1 to TRBJ2-1; D may be TRBD1 (5 bases). This CDR3 is 14 amino acids long. CDR1 and CDR2 from the germline V gene are DFQATT and SNEGSKA (reference sequence). Trimming removed 0 bases from V and 7 bases from J, with 13 bases in between. CDR3 residues: CSARDPAGWNEQFF. CDR3 bases: TGCAGTGCTAGAGATCCGGCAGGGTGGAATGAGCAGTTCTTC.

This clonotype was recorded at least ten times. The chain recombines TRBV6-1 with TRBJ1-5; 7 nucleotides line up with TRBD1. Germline values: CDR1 MNHNS, CDR2 SASEGT. The V and J ends lost 7 bases and 0 bases, in that order; junction bases with no gene match: 9. There are 16 residues in the CDR3. Here the CDR3 reads CASIVDRTISNQPQHF. In DNA, the CDR3 is TGTGCCAGCATCGTGGACAGGACCATTAGCAATCAGCCCCAGCATTTT.